This T cell receptor (beta chain) was found in a study of T cell changes during pregnancy in multiple sclerosis. CDR1 and CDR2 from the germline V gene are MRHNA and SNTAGT. The CDR3 totals 15 residues. Losses at the gene ends were 2 bases for V and 4 bases for J; bases not matched to a gene: 2. Repertoires were generated with immunoSEQ multiplex PCR, while TCRdb's copy carries only in-frame clones and drops some. The table has 20,000 to 30,000 clones, around 87% seen once. The J gene is TRBJ2-1, the V gene TRBV6-4; 10 positions match TRBD2. This sequence was found in a female donor in good health, enrolled as a control in a pregnancy study. The sequencing here drew on CD4+ T cells from peripheral blood mononuclear cells, taken in the second trimester of pregnancy. CDR3 nucleotides: TGTGCCAGCAGTGACCTAGCGGGGGATTACAATGAGCAGTTCTTC. It encodes CASSDLAGDYNEQFF.